A selection of T cell receptor beta chains follows, all from one sample in a study of tumor-infiltrating lymphocytes in localized non-small cell lung cancer. Using immunoSEQ multiplex PCR, the repertoire was profiled, and TCRdb retains in-frame clones only, with some absent. The sample lists about 16,000 clones; around 72% were seen once. Sequences were obtained from lung tumor tissue. All receptors derive from a human donor with non-small cell lung cancer. CDR3s include the opening cysteine and the closing phenylalanine or tryptophan. D genes are given only for firm matches. Part of the rows lack a size; the others show once, few, many or a class for expanded clones.

j_call: TRBJ2-5; d_call: -; clone_size: once; v_call: TRBV9; cdr3_nt: TGTGCCAGCAGCTTTGGACAGGGAGGGGAGACCCAGTACTTC; cdr3_aa: CASSFGQGGETQYF
j_call: TRBJ1-2; d_call: -; clone_size: -; v_call: TRBV19; cdr3_nt: TGTGCCACGACCGACTCGAGGAGAACTAACTATGGCTACACCTTC; cdr3_aa: CATTDSRRTNYGYTF
j_call: TRBJ2-7; d_call: TRBD2; clone_size: -; v_call: TRBV9; cdr3_nt: TGTGCCAGCAGCGTAGATTCTAGCGGGAGCTACGAGCAGTACTTC; cdr3_aa: CASSVDSSGSYEQYF
j_call: TRBJ2-3; d_call: TRBD2; clone_size: -; v_call: TRBV27; cdr3_nt: TGTGCCAGAATAGCGGGAGGGTCACGTTTCAAATACACAGATACGCAGTATTTT; cdr3_aa: CARIAGGSRFKYTDTQYF
j_call: TRBJ1-5; d_call: TRBD1; clone_size: -; v_call: TRBV18; cdr3_nt: TGTGCCAGCTCGCGGGACAGGGGGCAGCCCCAGCATTTT; cdr3_aa: CASSRDRGQPQHF
j_call: TRBJ1-4; d_call: -; clone_size: -; v_call: TRBV4-1; cdr3_nt: TGCGCCAACAGCCAAGGAGGATCTGCAACTAATGAAAAACTGTTTTTT; cdr3_aa: CANSQGGSATNEKLFF
j_call: TRBJ2-6; d_call: -; clone_size: -; v_call: TRBV29-1; cdr3_nt: TGCAGCGTTGATACCTCTGGGGCCAACGTCCTGACTTTC; cdr3_aa: CSVDTSGANVLTF
j_call: TRBJ1-1; d_call: -; clone_size: -; v_call: TRBV19; cdr3_nt: TGTGCCAGTAGTATCGGACAGAGCCGCGCGAACACTGAAGCTTTCTTT; cdr3_aa: CASSIGQSRANTEAFF
j_call: TRBJ1-2; d_call: -; clone_size: -; v_call: TRBV18; cdr3_nt: TGTGCCAGCTCACCACCGGAACGAGGGCTGTATGGCTACACCTTC; cdr3_aa: CASSPPERGLYGYTF
j_call: TRBJ1-2; d_call: -; clone_size: few; v_call: TRBV19; cdr3_nt: TGTGCCAGTAGTATTCCCGAAATCTATGGCTACACCTTC; cdr3_aa: CASSIPEIYGYTF
j_call: TRBJ2-7; d_call: -; clone_size: -; v_call: TRBV13; cdr3_nt: TGTGCCAGCACCCCCTTGGGGGGGCGCAACGAGCAGTACTTC; cdr3_aa: CASTPLGGRNEQYF
j_call: TRBJ2-1; d_call: -; clone_size: -; v_call: TRBV5-8; cdr3_nt: TGTGCCAGCAGGGCGTCCCTGGCACAGAAAGAGCAGTTCTTC; cdr3_aa: CASRASLAQKEQFF
j_call: TRBJ1-2; d_call: -; clone_size: -; v_call: TRBV5-4; cdr3_nt: TGTGCCAGCAGCGCCGGGACCCTCTATGGCTACACCTTC; cdr3_aa: CASSAGTLYGYTF
j_call: TRBJ2-7; d_call: TRBD1; clone_size: -; v_call: TRBV5-1; cdr3_nt: TGCGCCAGCAGTCGGACAGGCGATCCCTACGAGCAGTACTTC; cdr3_aa: CASSRTGDPYEQYF
j_call: TRBJ1-5; d_call: -; clone_size: -; v_call: TRBV5-1; cdr3_nt: TGCGCCAGCAGCTTGGATTCAGGGGTCCAGCCCCAGCATTTT; cdr3_aa: CASSLDSGVQPQHF
j_call: TRBJ1-2; d_call: -; clone_size: -; v_call: TRBV11-2; cdr3_nt: TGTGCCAGCAGCCCGAGACAGCTCTATGGCTACACCTTC; cdr3_aa: CASSPRQLYGYTF
j_call: TRBJ2-7; d_call: -; clone_size: once; v_call: TRBV11-2; cdr3_nt: TGTGCCAGCAGCTTCGCGCCAGGGTTCGACTACGAGCAGTACTTC; cdr3_aa: CASSFAPGFDYEQYF
j_call: TRBJ2-5; d_call: -; clone_size: -; v_call: TRBV6-5; cdr3_nt: TGTGCCAGCACCCCTAACCAGGGGTGGCAAGAGACCCAGTACTTC; cdr3_aa: CASTPNQGWQETQYF
j_call: TRBJ2-6; d_call: -; clone_size: -; v_call: TRBV28; cdr3_nt: TGTGCCAGTACATGGGGCTCTGGGGCCAACGTCCTGACTTTC; cdr3_aa: CASTWGSGANVLTF
j_call: TRBJ1-6; d_call: -; clone_size: -; v_call: TRBV5-1; cdr3_nt: TGCGCCAGCAGTCCCCTGGTATCCAGGGGTGTTGTACGCGATTCACCCCTCCACTTT; cdr3_aa: CASSPLVSRGVVRDSPLHF
j_call: TRBJ2-6; d_call: -; clone_size: -; v_call: TRBV28; cdr3_nt: TGTGCCAGCAGGCCGAGGTCTGGGGCCAACGTCCTGACTTTC; cdr3_aa: CASRPRSGANVLTF
j_call: TRBJ1-1; d_call: -; clone_size: -; v_call: TRBV18; cdr3_nt: TGTGCCAGCTCTCCAGCCGGGACGAACACTGAAGCTTTCTTT; cdr3_aa: CASSPAGTNTEAFF
j_call: TRBJ2-3; d_call: TRBD1; clone_size: -; v_call: TRBV30; cdr3_nt: TGTGCCTCCTGGGACAGACTGTATTTT; cdr3_aa: CASWDRLYF
j_call: TRBJ1-1; d_call: -; clone_size: -; v_call: TRBV2; cdr3_nt: TGTGCCAGCAGTGGAGGGGAAAGGACTGAAGCTTTCTTT; cdr3_aa: CASSGGERTEAFF
j_call: TRBJ2-5; d_call: -; clone_size: few; v_call: TRBV19; cdr3_nt: TGTGCCAGTAGTATAGATTGGGTCAGACAAGAGACCCAGTACTTC; cdr3_aa: CASSIDWVRQETQYF
j_call: TRBJ2-1; d_call: -; clone_size: -; v_call: TRBV5-1; cdr3_nt: TGCGCCACCTCCCTCCAGGGCCCACAGCAGTTCTTC; cdr3_aa: CATSLQGPQQFF
j_call: TRBJ1-1; d_call: TRBD1; clone_size: -; v_call: TRBV30; cdr3_nt: TGTGCCTGGAGTAGACAGGGGAACACTGAAGCTTTCTTT; cdr3_aa: CAWSRQGNTEAFF
j_call: TRBJ2-1; d_call: -; clone_size: once; v_call: TRBV19; cdr3_nt: TGTGCCAGTAGCCACTCAGGGCGCCTATACAATGAGCAGTTCTTC; cdr3_aa: CASSHSGRLYNEQFF
j_call: TRBJ2-3; d_call: TRBD2; clone_size: -; v_call: TRBV6-6; cdr3_nt: TGTGCCAGCACTCAAATCAGCGGGGGGATCACAGATACGCAGTATTTT; cdr3_aa: CASTQISGGITDTQYF
j_call: TRBJ1-2; d_call: -; clone_size: -; v_call: TRBV9; cdr3_nt: TGTGCCAGCAGCGTAGGAGGGAACGGCTACACCTTC; cdr3_aa: CASSVGGNGYTF
j_call: TRBJ2-7; d_call: TRBD2; clone_size: -; v_call: TRBV29-1; cdr3_nt: TGCAGCGTTGAGTCGGGGCGGGGGAGCTCCTACGAGCAGTACTTC; cdr3_aa: CSVESGRGSSYEQYF
j_call: TRBJ1-5; d_call: -; clone_size: -; v_call: TRBV12-5; cdr3_nt: TGTGCTAGTGGTTTCTTCAATCCCAGTTATAGCAATCAGCCCCAGCATTTT; cdr3_aa: CASGFFNPSYSNQPQHF
j_call: TRBJ1-1; d_call: -; clone_size: -; v_call: TRBV19; cdr3_nt: TGTGCCAGTAGTATTCTAACGCTTGGGAACACTGAAGCTTTCTTT; cdr3_aa: CASSILTLGNTEAFF
j_call: TRBJ1-1; d_call: -; clone_size: -; v_call: TRBV27; cdr3_nt: TGTGCCAGCAGTACGACAATCATGAACACTGAAGCTTTCTTT; cdr3_aa: CASSTTIMNTEAFF
j_call: TRBJ2-2; d_call: TRBD2; clone_size: -; v_call: TRBV4-3; cdr3_nt: TGCGCCAGCAGCCAACCGGGACTAGCGGGGACCGGGGAGCTGTTTTTT; cdr3_aa: CASSQPGLAGTGELFF
j_call: TRBJ2-6; d_call: -; clone_size: -; v_call: TRBV4-1; cdr3_nt: TGCGCCAGCAGCCAGCAACGGGGTACTGGGGCCAACGTCCTGACTTTC; cdr3_aa: CASSQQRGTGANVLTF
j_call: TRBJ2-5; d_call: -; clone_size: -; v_call: TRBV9; cdr3_nt: TGTGCCAGCAGCGTAGTTGGAACCCCCCTGGAGACCCAGTACTTC; cdr3_aa: CASSVVGTPLETQYF
j_call: TRBJ2-2; d_call: -; clone_size: few; v_call: TRBV29-1; cdr3_nt: TGCAGCGTTCGGTTCTTTATAGCCGGGGAGCTGTTTTTT; cdr3_aa: CSVRFFIAGELFF
j_call: TRBJ1-6; d_call: TRBD1; clone_size: -; v_call: TRBV19; cdr3_nt: TGTGCCAGTAGTATCCGATCCCCGGGACAGCCTTCTTCACCCCTCCACTTT; cdr3_aa: CASSIRSPGQPSSPLHF
j_call: TRBJ2-1; d_call: -; clone_size: -; v_call: TRBV27; cdr3_nt: TGTGCCAGCAGTTTAGGGGTGGGCCATTGGGGAGATGAGCAGTTCTTC; cdr3_aa: CASSLGVGHWGDEQFF
j_call: TRBJ2-3; d_call: TRBD2; clone_size: -; v_call: TRBV6-6; cdr3_nt: TGTGCCAGCGGGGCGGGGGAAAAGGGAAATACGCAGTATTTT; cdr3_aa: CASGAGEKGNTQYF